The present TCR beta chain was sequenced within a study of blood T cell repertoires in COVID-19. Study-level information: Both acute and convalescent COVID-19 samples were obtained from the United States, Italy and Spain.

Source study methods: Amplifying reference gene primers gave estimates of nucleated cell counts. Clones were read by immunoSEQ multiplex PCR, and TCRdb kept only the in-frame ones, dropping some. V, J and clone size are those of that table, while D and trimming were read from the DNA. The sample carries tens of thousands of clones, 76% recorded once. Per the germline V gene, CDR1 is SGHRS and CDR2 is YFSETQ. This CDR3 region has 16 residues. V trimming: 4 bases; J trimming: 7 bases; junction bases outside the gene matches: 14. The chain has TRBV5-1 and TRBJ2-7, with 10 bases aligning to TRBD2. The sequencing sample was made of peripheral blood. The sequence was obtained from a woman of 80 years or more with acute or convalescent COVID-19. CDR3 DNA: TGCGCCAGCAGCACCGAAGCGGGAGGGCCGTATGGGGAGCAGTACTTC. This encodes CASSTEAGGPYGEQYF.